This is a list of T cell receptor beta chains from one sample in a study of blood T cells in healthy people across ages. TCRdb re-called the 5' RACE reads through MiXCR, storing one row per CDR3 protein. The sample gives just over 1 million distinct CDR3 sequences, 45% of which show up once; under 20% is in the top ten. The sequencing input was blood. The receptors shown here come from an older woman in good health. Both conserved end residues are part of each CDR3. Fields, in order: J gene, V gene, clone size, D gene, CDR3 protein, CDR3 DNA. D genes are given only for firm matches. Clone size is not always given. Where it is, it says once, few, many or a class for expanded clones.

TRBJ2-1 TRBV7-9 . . CASSLALSYNEQFF TGTGCCAGCAGCTTAGCCCTGTCCTACAATGAGCAGTTCTTC
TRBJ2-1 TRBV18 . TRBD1 CASSPPLGTGANEQFF TGTGCCAGCTCACCACCTCTCGGGACAGGGGCTAATGAGCAGTTCTTC
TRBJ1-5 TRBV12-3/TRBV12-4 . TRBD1 CASSQGQGGYSNQPQHF TGTGCCAGCAGTCAGGGACAGGGGGGCTATAGCAATCAGCCCCAGCATTTT
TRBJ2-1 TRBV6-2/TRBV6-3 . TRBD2 CASSYRSGRSLEQFF TGTGCCAGCAGTTATCGGAGCGGGAGGTCTCTTGAGCAGTTCTTC
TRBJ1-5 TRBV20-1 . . CSEASGGGDQPQHF TGCAGTGAAGCTAGTGGGGGAGGCGATCAGCCCCAGCATTTT
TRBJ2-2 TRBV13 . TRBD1 CASLRDRGLSGELFF TGTGCCAGTTTGCGGGACAGGGGGCTGAGCGGGGAGCTGTTTTTT
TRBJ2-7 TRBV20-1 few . CSAVLLESYEQYF TGCAGTGCTGTACTACTGGAATCCTACGAGCAGTACTTC
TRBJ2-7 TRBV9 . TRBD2 CASSAGGATYEQYF TGTGCCAGCAGCGCGGGGGGGGCCACCTACGAGCAGTACTTC
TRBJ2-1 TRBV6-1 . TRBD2 CASSELVTSVYNEQFF TGTGCCAGCAGTGAATTGGTAACTAGCGTCTACAATGAGCAGTTCTTC
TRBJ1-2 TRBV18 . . CASSPPASLGSTF TGTGCCAGCTCACCACCAGCTTCCCTCGGATCCACCTTC
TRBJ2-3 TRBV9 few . CASSGTLLYTQYF TGTGCCAGCAGCGGCACTCTGCTCTATACGCAGTATTTT
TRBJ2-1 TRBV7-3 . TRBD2 CASSPAIAGGPGEQFF TGTGCCAGCAGCCCCGCTATAGCGGGAGGGCCCGGTGAGCAGTTCTTC
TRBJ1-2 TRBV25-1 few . CASSAVASDGYTF TGTGCCAGCAGTGCCGTCGCGAGCGATGGCTACACCTTC
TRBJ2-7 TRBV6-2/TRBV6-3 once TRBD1 CASSSPRDRCSYEQYF TGTGCCAGCAGTTCGCCCCGGGACAGATGCTCCTACGAGCAGTACTTC